Shown below are 10 T cell receptor beta chains from a single sample sequenced in a study of blood T cell repertoires in COVID-19. The data were produced by immunoSEQ multiplex PCR, yet TCRdb's version contains in-frame clones alone and is incomplete. The data hold roughly 40,000 clones, with around 89% observed a single time. Source material: peripheral blood. These receptors were taken from a human donor in a cohort sampled during active COVID-19.

J is TRBJ2-1 and V is TRBV5-6; tentatively, D is TRBD1 (6 bases). In germline, CDR1 is SGHDT, CDR2 YYEEEE. CDR3 length: 15 amino acids. Trimming cost V 3 bases and J 0 bases, with 10 bases left between them. The CDR3 loop reads CASSSDSSSYNEQFF. The CDR3 DNA follows: TGTGCCAGCAGCTCGGACAGTAGCTCCTACAATGAGCAGTTCTTC. Using reference TRBV5-6 and TRBJ2-1 for the parts outside the CDR3, the full variable domain is DAGVTQSPTHLIKTRGQQVTLRCSPKSGHDTVSWYQQALGQGPQFIFQYYEEEERQRGNFPDRFSGHQFPNYSSELNVNALLLGDSALYLCASSSDSSSYNEQFFGPGTRLTVL.

On this clone: Other DNA sequences in the sample encode the same CDR3. The V call is TRBV28, the J call TRBJ2-7; the match to TRBD2 covers 13 bases. The V gene's germline CDR1 is MDHEN and CDR2 SYDVKM. The CDR3 contains 15 residues. V shed 4 bases and J 7 bases; nucleotides not matched to a gene: 7. CDR3 sequence (DNA): TGTGCCAGCAGTTCGTCCGGGACTAGCGGGACAGAGCAGTACTTC. The encoded protein is CASSSSGTSGTEQYF.

The chain links TRBV5-6 to TRBJ1-2; the D gene is possibly TRBD1 (5 bases). This CDR3 comprises 13 residues. Germline V gene lookup returns CDR1 SGHDT and CDR2 YYEEEE. Trimming took 4 bases from V and 7 from J, leaving 14 bases between them. The CDR3 DNA sequence: TGTGCCAGCAGCCCGCTGGGGCGGGGTGGCTACACCTTC. Translating it yields CASSPLGRGGYTF.

This clone was recorded only once. This chain uses TRBV5-4 with TRBJ2-1, with 11 bases fitting TRBD2. This CDR3 comprises 17 residues. The germline V gene encodes CDR1 SGHNT and CDR2 YYREEE (reference sequence). V trimming: 3 bases; J trimming: 3 bases; junction bases outside the gene matches: 8. The CDR3 loop is CASSSNIAGGHYNEQFF. CDR3 sequence (DNA): TGTGCCAGCAGCTCCAATATAGCGGGAGGGCACTACAATGAGCAGTTCTTC. Looking up the rest from reference TRBV5-4 and TRBJ2-1 gives the full variable domain: ETGVTQSPTHLIKTRGQQVTLRCSSQSGHNTVSWYQQALGQGPQFIFQYYREEENGRGNFPPRFSGLQFPNYSSELNVNALELDDSALYLCASSSNIAGGHYNEQFFGPGTRLTVL.

The chain recombines TRBV24-1 with TRBJ2-1, with TRBD2 matching over 7 bases. The germline CDR1 and CDR2 sequences are KGHDR and SFDVKD. Trimming removed 5 bases from V and 8 bases from J; junction bases left unmatched: 11. The CDR3 is made up of 15 amino acids. CDR3 sequence: CATSAQGLKGHEQFF. The DNA for the CDR3 is TGTGCCACCAGTGCCCAGGGACTAAAGGGCCATGAGCAGTTCTTC.

The chain uses TRBV19 and TRBJ1-6; D ambiguous. In germline, CDR1 is LNHDA, CDR2 SQIVND (reference sequence). The CDR3 length is 13 residues. The ends were cut back, 5 bases at V and 6 bases at J, with 8 bases in the middle. The CDR3 nucleotides are TGTGCCAGTAGTTCGGGAGGTAATTCACCCCTCCACTTT. Encoded protein: CASSSGGNSPLHF.

V usage is TRBV13 and J usage is TRBJ1-6; TRBD1 matches 9 bases. Germline CDR1 PRHDT, CDR2 FYEKMQ (reference sequence). Losses at the gene ends were 7 bases for V and 7 bases for J; bases not matched to a gene: 8. This CDR3 spans 15 amino acids. The CDR3 DNA is TGTGCCAGCACAACTCCGGACAGGGGAAATTCACCCCTCCACTTT. The encoded protein is CASTTPDRGNSPLHF.

The chain uses TRBV5-1 and TRBJ1-3, with D possibly TRBD1 on 5 matching bases. From germline, CDR1 is SGHRS and CDR2 YFSETQ. Trimming pared 5 bases from V and 2 bases from J, leaving 11 bases between. The CDR3 extends over 14 amino acids. DNA for the CDR3: TGCGCCAGCAGGACAGCCACAACTGGAAACACCATATATTTT. It yields the protein CASRTATTGNTIYF.

This clone was counted once. The V and J genes are TRBV12-3 or TRBV12-4 and TRBJ1-2, with D perhaps matching TRBD1 (6 bases). The V end lost 5 bases, the J end lost 5 bases, and 12 bases lay between the germline ends. The CDR3 has 13 residues. CDR3: CASSAGQGYGYTF. In nucleotides, the CDR3 is TGTGCCAGCAGTGCCGGTCAGGGGTATGGCTACACCTTC.

The chain has TRBV5-1 and TRBJ2-5; 7 bases agree with TRBD2. With V trimmed by 0 bases and J by 5 bases, 4 bases remained unmatched. Germline V gene sequence: CDR1 SGHRS, CDR2 YFSETQ. The CDR3 consists of 14 residues. The CDR3 reads CASSLVGRGETQYF. The CDR3, as DNA: TGCGCCAGCAGCTTGGTCGGGCGGGGGGAGACCCAGTACTTC.